The 15 T cell receptor beta chains given below trace back to one sample, sequenced in a study of cytomegalovirus exposure and HLA in healthy donors (dated 2017 in TCRdb). Library construction relied on the immunoSEQ multiplex PCR assay. Drawn from immuneACCESS, this table holds only the in-frame rearrangements with V and J called that TCRdb kept. Clones are partly lost; checked studies trace under half to an unresolved V gene and leave the rest unexplained. Counted in this sample were about 110,000 clones; around nine tenths of them appeared once. Jointly, the top ten make up 1.5% to 2% of the sample. What was sequenced was PBMCs. The origin of the receptors is a woman younger than 35 in good health and CMV-seronegative.

The chain joins TRBV4-1 to TRBJ2-2; D is unresolved. The CDR3 has 14 residues. V shed 3 bases and J shed 1 base, with 6 bases lying between them. From germline, CDR1 is MGHRA and CDR2 YSYEKL. CDR3 region: CASSHSGNTGELFF. The CDR3 nucleotides read TGCGCCAGCAGCCACTCCGGGAACACCGGGGAGCTGTTTTTT.

J is TRBJ1-2 and V is TRBV4-3, with TRBD1 as a possible D gene (6 bases). The CDR3 covers 15 residues. Germline assignment: CDR1 LGHNA and CDR2 YSLEER. With 4 bases removed from V and 4 bases from J, the gap between germline ends came to 16 bases. CDR3 sequence: CASSPDRIQAYGYTF. In DNA form, the CDR3 reads TGCGCCAGCAGCCCCGACAGGATTCAAGCCTATGGCTACACCTTC.

The V and J genes are TRBV4-2 and TRBJ2-3; TRBD1 is a possible D gene (6 bases). Trimming left V 1 base short and J 2 bases short, with 10 bases between. Germline-derived CDR1 and CDR2 are LGHNA and YNFKEQ. The CDR3 extends over 15 amino acids. As DNA, the CDR3 is TGTGCCAGCAGCCAAGTAGGGGGAATCACAGATACGCAGTATTTT. It specifies CASSQVGGITDTQYF.

This clone was seen once. The genes are TRBV6-5 and TRBJ1-5, with D possibly TRBD1 on 5 matching bases. Trimming pared 3 bases from V and 1 base from J, leaving 7 bases between. This CDR3 comprises 14 residues. Germline loops: CDR1 MNHEY, CDR2 SVGAGI. The CDR3 DNA follows: TGTGCCAGCAGTTATGCAGGGAGCAATCAGCCCCAGCATTTT. It specifies CASSYAGSNQPQHF.

J is TRBJ2-1 and V is TRBV4-1; 9 bases are a match to TRBD2. The CDR3 runs 18 residues. Germline trimming cut 4 bases from V and 3 bases from J; bases unmatched to any gene: 13. Germline V gives CDR1 MGHRA, CDR2 YSYEKL. Here the CDR3 reads CASSLLVGGTSIYNEQFF. The CDR3 coding sequence is TGCGCCAGCAGCCTCCTCGTCGGGGGGACTAGCATCTACAATGAGCAGTTCTTC.

Only a few counts were recorded for this clone. V gene TRBV19 combines with J gene TRBJ1-5; unclear D gene. V lost 2 bases and J lost 1, with 15 bases in between. The CDR3 spans 17 residues. The germline V gene encodes CDR1 LNHDA and CDR2 SQIVND (reference sequence). The CDR3 DNA reads as TGTGCCAGTAGTATAATAGGAGGGCGCTACAGCAATCAGCCCCAGCATTTT. It is translated as CASSIIGGRYSNQPQHF. The full variable domain, with the rest looked up from reference TRBV19 and TRBJ1-5, is DGGITQSPKYLFRKEGQNVTLSCEQNLNHDAMYWYRQDPGQGLRLIYYSQIVNDFQKGDIAEGYSVSREKKESFPLTVTSAQKNPTAFYLCASSIIGGRYSNQPQHFGDGTRLSIL.

The chain combines TRBV5-6 with TRBJ1-1, with D perhaps matching TRBD1 (5 bases). Trimming took off 0 bases at V and 11 bases at J, with 11 bases between the two ends. Per germline, CDR1 SGHDT and CDR2 YYEEEE. The CDR3 sequence is 12 residues long. The CDR3 coding sequence is TGTGCCAGCAGCTTGGGGGGCAAGTGGGCTTTCTTT. This translates into CASSLGGKWAFF.

The rearrangement links TRBV2 to TRBJ1-1; the D gene is possibly TRBD1 (5 bases). The CDR3 covers 13 residues. Germline-derived CDR1 and CDR2 are SNHLY and FYNNEI. The V end was cut by 7 bases, the J end by 1 base, with 10 bases between. This CDR3 is CASKGRGNTEAFF. CDR3 coding DNA: TGTGCCAGCAAGGGGCGGGGGAACACTGAAGCTTTCTTT.

The rearrangement links TRBV5-4 to TRBJ2-1, with 11 bases lining up with TRBD1. Germline lookup yields CDR1 SGHNT and CDR2 YYREEE (reference sequence). The CDR3 extends over 16 amino acids. Trimming cost V 4 bases and J 4 bases; bases outside gene matches: 7. DNA for the CDR3: TGTGCCAGCAGCCACACCGGGACAGGGGGGTACAATGAGCAGTTCTTC. Protein sequence: CASSHTGTGGYNEQFF.

This clone was seen a handful of times. The V call is TRBV7-9, the J call TRBJ1-1; D ambiguous. The length of the CDR3 is 12 residues. The germline V and J ends were trimmed by 7 bases and 1 base, with 7 bases remaining between them. Germline V gene data show CDR1 as SEHNR and CDR2 as FQNEAQ (reference sequence). The CDR3 region has the DNA TGTGCCAGCAACCCGGGGAACACTGAAGCTTTCTTT. Residues: CASNPGNTEAFF.

The chain couples TRBV7-9 to TRBJ1-1, with D possibly being TRBD1 (6 bases). CDR3 length: 15 residues. Germline values: CDR1 SEHNR, CDR2 FQNEAQ (reference sequence). V lost 1 base to trimming and J lost 4 bases, with 13 bases between them. The chain's CDR3 is CASSLENWGLTEAFF. As DNA, the CDR3 is TGTGCCAGCAGCTTAGAAAACTGGGGGCTCACTGAAGCTTTCTTT.

This chain links TRBV7-2 with TRBJ2-5; no reliable D call. Germline CDR1 is SGHTA and CDR2 is FQGNSA. The CDR3 totals 15 residues. V was pared by 2 bases and J by 4 bases, with 14 bases between. The CDR3 protein is CASSLSPARIETQYF. The CDR3 DNA sequence: TGTGCCAGCAGCTTATCTCCGGCCAGGATAGAGACCCAGTACTTC.

The chain carries TRBV4-2 and TRBJ2-7; TRBD1 aligns across 10 bases. The junction had 7 bases not matched to a gene; V was cut back by 1 base and J by 7 bases. The CDR3 is 15 amino acids. The germline V gene has CDR1 LGHNA and CDR2 YNFKEQ. CDR3 sequence (DNA): TGTGCCAGCAGCCAAGGGGACAGGGGATCGCGGGAGCAGTACTTC. It translates to CASSQGDRGSREQYF.

The rearrangement links TRBV9 to TRBJ2-3; 9 bases line up with TRBD2. Per germline, CDR1 SGDLS and CDR2 YYNGEE. V was clipped by 3 bases and J by 1 base; unmatched bases: 3. CDR3 size: 15 residues. CDR3 nucleotides: TGTGCCAGCAGCGAGACTAGCGGAGGCACAGATACGCAGTATTTT. This gives the protein CASSETSGGTDTQYF.

The CDR3 coding sequence is TGTGCCTGGCGACGGGACAGTGTAGTGTCTGGGGCCAACGTCCTGACTTTC. Translating gives CAWRRDSVVSGANVLTF. This chain links TRBV30 with TRBJ2-6; TRBD1 aligns across 7 bases. Germline V gene lookup returns CDR1 GTSNPN and CDR2 SVGIG (reference sequence). CDR3 length: 17 residues. With 5 bases clipped from V and 1 base from J, the junction kept 11 bases outside the gene matches.